The entry below describes one T cell receptor (beta chain). Its target is not known. This entry is derived from a study of T-cell reconstitution after alpha-beta-depleted transplantation in children. Unique molecular identifiers were incorporated into the prepared TCRbeta library. TCRdb fed the PCR reads into MiXCR, producing one record per CDR3 protein. Of about 900,000 distinct CDR3 sequences listed, roughly 29% are singletons. V shed 3 bases, J shed 4 bases, and the junction held 8 bases outside the gene matches. The CDR3 runs to 15 residues. Per the germline V gene, CDR1 is SGHTS and CDR2 is YDEGEE. Notes on the study in general: There were reportedly several hundred expanded graft clones from which alpha-beta T cells came about two months after transplant. A year post-transplant, T-cell counts and diversity derived mostly from newly produced T cells. For some patients, TCRbeta diversity was high at day 60 because of recipient T cells and thymic progenitors that survived.

The sequence was obtained from a boy under three years old who had a stem cell transplant for SCID, so the T cells may come from the graft donor. Sequencing was performed on PBMCs, mostly from graft donor cells, taken 360 days after TCRalphabeta/CD19-depleted stem cell transplant. The rearrangement links TRBV5-8 to TRBJ1-1; 8 positions match TRBD1. The chain's CDR3 is CASSYRQGLGTEAFF. The CDR3 DNA sequence: TGTGCCAGCAGCTACCGACAGGGGCTGGGCACTGAAGCTTTCTTT.